A single sample is the source of the 32 T cell receptor beta chains below, sequenced in a study of shared clonotypes between healthy human individuals. Assay used: immunoSEQ multiplex PCR; TCRdb lists only in-frame clones, some missing. Seen here are millions of clones, around 96% observed once, and the top ten hold 0.85% to 1.3%. CD45RO-negative, CCR7-selected cells formed the naive CD8 fraction, which excluded terminally differentiated effector memory CD45RA+ cells. The sequencing sample was made of naive CD8+ T cells sorted from blood. The origin of the receptors is a man between 18 and 29 years old in good health.

This clone was detected only once. The rearrangement joins TRBV5-5 to TRBJ1-1; no clear D gene. The CDR3 length is 14 residues. V dropped 9 bases and J dropped 0 bases, with 15 bases sitting between them. CDR1 and CDR2 (germline): SGHKS, YYEKEE (reference sequence). The CDR3 region is CATQLTGMNTEAFF. DNA of the CDR3: TGTGCCACTCAATTAACCGGGATGAACACTGAAGCTTTCTTT.

This chain connects TRBV4-1 to TRBJ2-3, with D perhaps TRBD1 or TRBD2 (5 bases each). Per the germline V gene, CDR1 is MGHRA and CDR2 is YSYEKL. The CDR3 has 15 residues. Between the trimmed V and J ends, which lost 4 bases and 3 bases, there was a span of 14 bases. This CDR3 reads CASSREEGWTDTQYF. The CDR3 bases are TGCGCCAGCAGCCGGGAAGAGGGGTGGACAGATACGCAGTATTTT.

This chain joins TRBV7-6 and TRBJ2-6; no firm D call. CDR1 and CDR2 from the germline V gene are SGHVS and FNYEAQ. The length of the CDR3 is 18 residues. Trimming stripped 4 bases from V and 5 bases from J, with 21 bases between. The CDR3 is CASSCGPISQSRANVLTF. In DNA form, the CDR3 reads TGTGCCAGCAGCTGCGGCCCAATCTCACAAAGTCGGGCCAACGTCCTGACTTTC.

The CDR3 bases are TGTGCCAGTAGTGGCGGGGGACACAACACTGAAGCTTTCTTT. This encodes CASSGGGHNTEAFF. The rearrangement uses TRBV19 and TRBJ1-1; a possible D gene is TRBD1 (6 bases). Trimming pared 5 bases from V and 2 bases from J, leaving 12 bases between. Germline V lookup: CDR1 LNHDA, CDR2 SQIVND (reference sequence). This CDR3 is 14 amino acids long.

This clone was seen a single time. This chain joins TRBV4-1 and TRBJ2-7; 7 bases fit TRBD1. The length of the CDR3 is 13 residues. The germline CDR1 and CDR2 sequences are MGHRA and YSYEKL. J gave up 3 bases and V 6 bases, and 5 bases lay outside the gene matches. The CDR3 DNA reads TGCGCCAGCAGTGAGACAGGGAACTACGAGCAGTACTTC. Protein product: CASSETGNYEQYF.

This clone was counted a few times. The identical CDR3 is also encoded by other nucleotide sequences in the sample. V is TRBV7-9 and J is TRBJ2-1; D is uncertain. Germline V gene data show CDR1 as SEHNR and CDR2 as FQNEAQ (reference sequence). This CDR3 has 13 amino acids. The V end was cut by 1 base, the J end by 3 bases, with 4 bases between. CDR3 protein: CASSLVGYNEQFF. The CDR3 region has the DNA TGTGCCAGCAGCTTAGTCGGCTACAATGAGCAGTTCTTC.

The chain recombines TRBV6-5 with TRBJ2-7; D is unresolved. Germline CDR1 and CDR2: MNHEY and SVGAGI. V lost 3 bases and J lost 3, with 18 bases in between. CDR3 length: 16 residues. CDR3 DNA: TGTGCCAGCAGTTATTCCCTTTACCCTACCCTCTACGAGCAGTACTTC. Its translation: CASSYSLYPTLYEQYF.

The chain employs TRBV6-5 and TRBJ2-7; 8 positions agree with TRBD2. This CDR3 has 16 residues. Germline V gene sequence: CDR1 MNHEY, CDR2 SVGAGI. V dropped 2 bases and J dropped 6; count of bases not matched to a gene: 12. CDR3 residues: CASSYPMGAGVLEQYF. The CDR3 nucleotides are TGTGCCAGCAGTTACCCTATGGGAGCGGGAGTCCTCGAGCAGTACTTC.

The chain couples TRBV4-1 to TRBJ2-3; TRBD2 aligns across 11 bases. Germline-derived CDR1 and CDR2 are MGHRA and YSYEKL. The length of the CDR3 is 19 residues. J gave up 1 base and V 0 bases, and 9 bases lay outside the gene matches. As DNA, the CDR3 is TGCGCCAGCAGCCAAGATGGCCTAGCGGGAGGTTCGGGCACAGATACGCAGTATTTT. Protein sequence: CASSQDGLAGGSGTDTQYF.

This clone was counted a single time. The chain has TRBV28 and TRBJ1-2; 8 nucleotides agree with TRBD1. The V gene end was trimmed by 6 bases and the J gene end by 4 bases; junction bases not matched to a gene: 10. CDR1 is MDHEN and CDR2 is SYDVKM in the germline V gene. This CDR3 has 15 residues. Here the CDR3 reads CASRHYRGTGYGYTF. The CDR3 DNA follows: TGTGCCAGCAGACACTACAGGGGGACTGGCTATGGCTACACCTTC.

The J gene is TRBJ2-1, the V gene TRBV7-2; either TRBD1 or TRBD2 may supply D (5 bases each). The CDR3 length is 15 residues. Trimming took off 4 bases at V and 5 bases at J, with 15 bases between the two ends. Looked up from germline, CDR1 is SGHTA and CDR2 is FQGNSA. The CDR3 DNA reads as TGTGCCAGCAGCTCACCCGGGGCCTGGGACAATGAGCAGTTCTTC. This codes for CASSSPGAWDNEQFF. Full variable domain (missing parts from reference TRBV7-2 and TRBJ2-1): GAGVSQSPSNKVTEKGKDVELRCDPISGHTALYWYRQSLGQGLEFLIYFQGNSAPDKSGLPSDRFSAERTGGSVSTLTIQRTQQEDSAVYLCASSSPGAWDNEQFFGPGTRLTVL.

The rearrangement joins TRBV7-9 to TRBJ1-2; 10 bases are shared with TRBD1. This CDR3 comprises 15 residues. Germline loops: CDR1 SEHNR, CDR2 FQNEAQ (reference sequence). The V gene end was trimmed by 5 bases and the J gene end by 6 bases; junction bases not matched to a gene: 9. As DNA, the CDR3 is TGTGCCAGCAGCCCTCTGACAGGGGGCTCGGATGGCTACACCTTC. Encoded protein: CASSPLTGGSDGYTF.

The gene calls are TRBV4-1 and TRBJ2-4; 7 bases line up with TRBD2. V dropped 1 base and J dropped 16; count of bases not matched to a gene: 10. CDR1 and CDR2 (germline): MGHRA, YSYEKL. This CDR3 comprises 13 residues. The CDR3 coding sequence is TGCGCCAGCAGCCAAGTAGCTAGCGGTGAATCTTACTTC. It translates to CASSQVASGESYF.

The gene calls are TRBV5-1 and TRBJ1-1; a weak D match, TRBD1 (6 bases). Trimming removed 5 bases from V and 1 base from J, with 21 bases in between. CDR1 is SGHRS and CDR2 is YFSETQ in the germline V gene. The CDR3 is 17 residues long. The DNA of the CDR3 is TGCGCCAGCAGACCGCTTCTTATGGACAGTTCGAACACTGAAGCTTTCTTT. Its protein is CASRPLLMDSSNTEAFF.

The chain carries TRBV28 and TRBJ1-5; D gene unclear. Germline V CDR1 and CDR2: MDHEN, SYDVKM. The CDR3 consists of 16 residues. Trimming stripped 2 bases from V and 5 bases from J, with 16 bases between. The CDR3 loop is CASSLEVWVSHQPQHF. The CDR3, as DNA: TGTGCCAGCAGTTTAGAGGTTTGGGTTTCCCATCAGCCCCAGCATTTT.

CDR3 region: CASSLRLLGLAVGTGELFF. The CDR3 DNA is TGCGCCAGCAGCTTGAGACTGTTGGGACTAGCGGTGGGGACCGGGGAGCTGTTTTTT. The J gene is TRBJ2-2, the V gene TRBV5-1; 11 bases map to TRBD2. CDR1 is SGHRS and CDR2 is YFSETQ in the germline V gene. Trimming cost V 1 base and J 5 bases; bases outside gene matches: 13. The CDR3 covers 19 residues.

Of note for this clone: Other nucleotide sequences in the sample specify the same CDR3. The rearrangement links TRBV5-6 to TRBJ2-1; no definite D call. Looked up from germline, CDR1 is SGHDT and CDR2 is YYEEEE. V was pared by 2 bases and J by 4 bases, with 4 bases between. This CDR3 contains 12 residues. CDR3 residues: CASSFQYNEQFF. The CDR3 region has the DNA TGTGCCAGCAGCTTCCAATACAATGAGCAGTTCTTC.

The chain recombines TRBV6-5 with TRBJ1-1; 7 nucleotides line up with TRBD1. The CDR3 has 14 amino acids. Losses at the gene ends were 4 bases for V and 4 bases for J; bases not matched to a gene: 6. Germline assignment: CDR1 MNHEY and CDR2 SVGAGI. The CDR3 sequence is CASSFTGAGTEAFF. The CDR3 DNA sequence: TGTGCCAGCAGTTTTACAGGGGCGGGCACTGAAGCTTTCTTT.

This clone appeared a single time. The same CDR3 also results from other DNA sequences found in this sample. V and J are TRBV19 and TRBJ1-5; no clear D. The V gene's germline CDR1 is LNHDA and CDR2 SQIVND (reference sequence). The CDR3 is 14 residues long. The V end was cut by 3 bases, the J end by 0 bases, with 6 bases between. CDR3: CASSIGYSNQPQHF. The CDR3 DNA reads as TGTGCCAGTAGTATCGGCTATAGCAATCAGCCCCAGCATTTT.

The chain couples TRBV28 to TRBJ2-5; D is perhaps TRBD2 (6 bases). Germline V gives CDR1 MDHEN, CDR2 SYDVKM. The CDR3 sequence is 14 residues long. V was pared by 1 base and J by 4 bases, with 10 bases between. The CDR3 here is CASSLSLGGETQYF. As DNA, the CDR3 is TGTGCCAGCAGTTTATCCTTGGGAGGAGAGACCCAGTACTTC.

As regards this clone: Within the sample, other DNA sequences also encode this same CDR3. This chain joins TRBV19 and TRBJ2-7; D is uncertain. This CDR3 is 13 amino acids long. Germline V gene sequence: CDR1 LNHDA, CDR2 SQIVND (reference sequence). The V end was cut by 0 bases, the J end by 4 bases, with 7 bases between. The CDR3 sequence is CASSIDGSYEQYF. The DNA of the CDR3 is TGTGCCAGTAGTATAGATGGCTCTTACGAGCAGTACTTC.

This sequence joins TRBV4-1 and TRBJ1-5; D remains unclear. V shed 4 bases and J shed 7 bases, with 14 bases lying between them. The CDR3 sequence is 14 residues long. Germline lookup yields CDR1 MGHRA and CDR2 YSYEKL. The CDR3: CASSLQTPGQPQHF. In DNA, the CDR3 is TGCGCCAGCAGCCTTCAGACACCTGGACAGCCCCAGCATTTT.

A single count supports this clone. The CDR3 sequence: CASSSRDGYGYTF. Here the CDR3 DNA reads TGTGCCAGCAGCAGCCGGGACGGGTATGGCTACACCTTC. This sequence joins TRBV13 and TRBJ1-2, with a tentative D call TRBD1 (5 bases). Germline loops: CDR1 PRHDT, CDR2 FYEKMQ (reference sequence). CDR3 length equals 13 residues. V lost 5 bases and J 5 bases, leaving 12 bases between the germline ends.

The V gene is TRBV2, the J gene TRBJ2-7; D is ambiguous. The V end lost 3 bases, the J end lost 7 bases, and 19 bases lay between the germline ends. There are 15 residues in the CDR3. Germline V gives CDR1 SNHLY, CDR2 FYNNEI. The CDR3, as DNA: TGTGCCAGCAGTGACGGCAGACTCTTCCTCGAAGAGCAGTACTTC. Protein: CASSDGRLFLEEQYF.

The chain combines TRBV2 with TRBJ2-3, with D possibly matching TRBD2 (7 bases). The V end lost 7 bases, the J end lost 5 bases, and 16 bases lay between the germline ends. Germline CDR1 SNHLY, CDR2 FYNNEI. CDR3 length equals 14 residues. CDR3 DNA sequence: TGTGCCAGCAACGAGGGGGGGCCGGAAGATACGCAGTATTTT. Translated: CASNEGGPEDTQYF.

The chain links TRBV25-1 to TRBJ2-1; D is possibly TRBD1 (5 bases). The V and J ends lost 0 bases and 3 bases respectively, with 15 bases between them. The V gene's germline CDR1 is MGHDK and CDR2 SYGVNS. The CDR3 runs 17 residues. CDR3 coding DNA: TGTGCCAGCAGTGAATATAGGGCAGGGTCCAGCTACAATGAGCAGTTCTTC. It yields the protein CASSEYRAGSSYNEQFF.

J is TRBJ2-1 and V is TRBV14; 10 bases fit TRBD1. Per the germline V gene, CDR1 is SGHDN and CDR2 is FVKESK. Trimming cost V 0 bases and J 4 bases; bases outside gene matches: 3. The CDR3 is 16 residues long. The CDR3 protein is CASSQDWTGGYNEQFF. The CDR3 nucleotides are TGTGCCAGCAGCCAAGATTGGACAGGGGGATACAATGAGCAGTTCTTC.

The chain links TRBV19 to TRBJ2-7; D assignment may be TRBD1 or TRBD2 (5 bases each). The length of the CDR3 is 15 residues. Trimming shortened V by 7 bases and J by 3 bases, and 19 bases separated the two germline ends. Per germline, CDR1 LNHDA and CDR2 SQIVND (reference sequence). The CDR3 DNA follows: TGTGCCAGTACACCGGACGACGGGGCCCTCTACGAGCAGTACTTC. This sequence encodes CASTPDDGALYEQYF.

Only a few counts were recorded for this clone. V and J are TRBV7-9 and TRBJ2-2; TRBD2 might be the D (5 bases). Per the germline V gene, CDR1 is SEHNR and CDR2 is FQNEAQ (reference sequence). Between the trimmed V and J ends, which lost 5 bases and 1 base, there was a span of 11 bases. The CDR3 covers 15 residues. The CDR3 loop reads CASSQPSLNTGELFF. The CDR3 DNA reads TGTGCCAGCAGCCAGCCTAGCCTGAACACCGGGGAGCTGTTTTTT.

This clone is a singleton in its sample. The gene calls are TRBV10-2 and TRBJ2-2; D remains unclear. The CDR3 covers 14 residues. Germline CDR1 reads WSHSY; CDR2 reads SAAADI. V was cut by 2 bases and J by 1 base, with 5 bases left in between. For the CDR3, the DNA is TGCGCCAGCAGTGAGGCAGGGAACACCGGGGAGCTGTTTTTT. Translating it yields CASSEAGNTGELFF.

This clone was recorded once. The V call is TRBV9, the J call TRBJ2-7; D unclear. Trimming pared 0 bases from V and 6 bases from J, leaving 13 bases between. CDR3 length equals 14 residues. Per the germline V gene, CDR1 is SGDLS and CDR2 is YYNGEE. The CDR3 region is CASSVGPAPPEQYF. CDR3 sequence (DNA): TGTGCCAGCAGCGTAGGCCCCGCTCCGCCCGAGCAGTACTTC.

This rearrangement joins TRBV27 to TRBJ2-7, with D perhaps matching TRBD1 (6 bases). The V and J ends lost 1 base and 0 bases respectively, with 7 bases between them. The CDR3 runs to 14 residues. Germline loops: CDR1 MNHEY, CDR2 SMNVEV (reference sequence). Here the CDR3 reads CASSLWDNSYEQYF. The CDR3 DNA reads as TGTGCCAGCAGTTTATGGGACAACTCCTACGAGCAGTACTTC.